These 20 T cell receptor beta chains were sequenced from one sample in a study of blood T cell repertoires in COVID-19. Generated by immunoSEQ multiplex PCR, the TCRdb table keeps only in-frame clones and is missing some. The profile shows 200,000 to 300,000 clones, 88% of them singletons. Specimen: peripheral blood. These receptors were obtained from a man aged 55-75 years who had recovered from COVID-19.

The rearrangement links TRBV4-1 to TRBJ2-3; 7 bases are a match to TRBD2. CDR1 and CDR2 from the germline V gene are MGHRA and YSYEKL. Trimming at V came to 1 base and at J to 2 bases, leaving 6 bases not matched to a gene. The CDR3 extends over 16 amino acids. CDR3 DNA: TGCGCCAGCAGCCAAGGACCAGGGACTACCACAGATACGCAGTATTTT. As protein: CASSQGPGTTTDTQYF.

DNA of the CDR3: TGTGCCAGCAGCCAAAATGGCCGTAATGAAAAACTGTTTTTT. This encodes CASSQNGRNEKLFF. This chain uses TRBV3-1 (or the pseudogene TRBV3-2) with TRBJ1-4, with no clear D. V was shortened by 2 bases and J by 4 bases, with 8 bases between the two germline ends. The CDR3 contains 14 residues. The germline V gene has CDR1 LGHDT and CDR2 YNNKEL (reference sequence).

The genes are TRBV5-1 and TRBJ2-1; possibly TRBD2 for D (5 bases). Germline CDR1 is SGHRS and CDR2 is YFSETQ. V dropped 0 bases and J dropped 0 bases, with 10 bases sitting between them. This CDR3 has 16 amino acids. CDR3 nucleotide sequence: TGCGCCAGCAGCTTGGAGAGGGCGAGCTCCTACAATGAGCAGTTCTTC. It encodes CASSLERASSYNEQFF.

The chain combines TRBV5-1 with TRBJ2-1, with 10 bases fitting TRBD1. J gave up 6 bases and V 5 bases, and 14 bases lay outside the gene matches. CDR3 length: 17 residues. Germline lookup yields CDR1 SGHRS and CDR2 YFSETQ. The CDR3 DNA is TGCGCCAGCAGATTCCGGGACAGGGGTCAGCAGCTCAATGAGCAGTTCTTC. Its protein product is CASRFRDRGQQLNEQFF.

The CDR3 sequence is CASSPYGGGGTDTQYF. The DNA of the CDR3 is TGTGCCAGCTCACCATACGGCGGGGGTGGCACAGATACGCAGTATTTT. V usage is TRBV18 and J usage is TRBJ2-3, with 7 bases fitting TRBD2. The CDR3 runs to 16 residues. V lost 2 bases and J lost 1; bases outside the gene matches: 6. Germline V gene data show CDR1 as KGHSH and CDR2 as LQKENI.

The rearrangement uses TRBV7-3 and TRBJ2-3; 7 bases map to TRBD2. This CDR3 spans 15 amino acids. CDR1 is SGHTA and CDR2 is FQGTGA in the germline V gene. The V segment lost 1 base and the J segment 6 bases; nucleotides outside the gene matches: 7. CDR3 region: CASSLRGGVADTQYF. In nucleotides, the CDR3 is TGTGCCAGCAGCTTAAGGGGGGGTGTTGCCGATACGCAGTATTTT.

The chain has TRBV15 and TRBJ2-5; 11 bases match TRBD1. The CDR3 contains 17 residues. Looked up from germline, CDR1 is LNHNV and CDR2 is YYDKDF (reference sequence). With 5 bases clipped from V and 5 bases from J, the junction kept 13 bases outside the gene matches. In DNA form, the CDR3 reads TGTGCCACCAGCGGCAAACTAGGACAGGGGGCGCCTGAGACCCAGTACTTC. Encoded protein: CATSGKLGQGAPETQYF.

The chain recombines TRBV6-5 with TRBJ2-1; TRBD1 aligns across 7 bases. V shed 6 bases, J shed 7 bases, and the junction held 12 bases outside the gene matches. Germline loops: CDR1 MNHEY, CDR2 SVGAGI. The CDR3 totals 15 residues. The CDR3 loop reads CASRTDRAPLNEQFF. In DNA, the CDR3 is TGTGCCAGCAGGACCGACAGGGCCCCATTGAATGAGCAGTTCTTC.

The chain employs TRBV19 and TRBJ2-7; 9 positions agree with TRBD1. Germline V gene data show CDR1 as LNHDA and CDR2 as SQIVND (reference sequence). This CDR3 region has 13 residues. V lost 5 bases and J lost 6; bases outside the gene matches: 5. The CDR3 DNA reads as TGTGCCAGTAGTCCCCGGGACAGGGCCGAGCAGTACTTC. Translation: CASSPRDRAEQYF. Full variable domain (rest looked up from reference TRBV19 and TRBJ2-7): DGGITQSPKYLFRKEGQNVTLSCEQNLNHDAMYWYRQDPGQGLRLIYYSQIVNDFQKGDIAEGYSVSREKKESFPLTVTSAQKNPTAFYLCASSPRDRAEQYFGPGTRLTVT.

This chain connects TRBV2 to TRBJ2-1, with 7 bases that match TRBD2. The V segment lost 8 bases and the J segment 8 bases; nucleotides outside the gene matches: 12. Germline CDR1 and CDR2: SNHLY and FYNNEI. The CDR3 covers 14 residues. The CDR3 coding sequence is TGTGCCAGCGCCCGTCGGGGGGACCGGCATGAGCAGTTCTTC. Encoded protein: CASARRGDRHEQFF.

The chain couples TRBV11-2 to TRBJ2-3; TRBD2 agrees at 10 bases. The junction had 9 bases not matched to a gene; V was cut back by 5 bases and J by 1 base. Per the germline V gene, CDR1 is SGHAT and CDR2 is FQNNGV. The CDR3 runs 17 residues. The CDR3 bases are TGTGCCAGCAGCGTAACCGGGGGGACTAGCGGCACAGATACGCAGTATTTT. Its translation: CASSVTGGTSGTDTQYF.

CDR3 nucleotide sequence: TGCAGCGTTGAAGATCACAACACAGATACGCAGTATTTT. It codes for CSVEDHNTDTQYF. J is TRBJ2-3 and V is TRBV29-1; D remains ambiguous. Germline V lookup: CDR1 SQVTM, CDR2 ANQGSEA. Trimming removed 0 bases at V and 2 bases at J, with 6 bases between. The CDR3 is 13 amino acids.

The V gene is TRBV7-9, the J gene TRBJ1-1; 9 positions match TRBD1. This CDR3 is 15 amino acids long. The ends lost 5 bases at V and 1 base at J; junction bases unmatched: 5. Germline CDR1 and CDR2: SEHNR and FQNEAQ (reference sequence). In DNA, the CDR3 is TGTGCCAGCAGCAAATTGACAGGGGGGAACACTGAAGCTTTCTTT. Protein sequence: CASSKLTGGNTEAFF.

The chain joins TRBV11-3 to TRBJ2-2, with TRBD1 matching over 8 bases. The V gene's germline CDR1 is SGHNT and CDR2 YENEEA. The CDR3 spans 15 residues. J lost 5 bases, V lost 6 bases, and 8 bases had no gene match. The CDR3 DNA is TGTGCCAGCAGGGCCGGACAGGGTCTAACCGGGGAGCTGTTTTTT. This sequence encodes CASRAGQGLTGELFF.

The chain employs TRBV5-6 and TRBJ1-2; 7 bases fit TRBD1. CDR3 length equals 14 residues. V lost 0 bases and J lost 3; bases outside the gene matches: 2. Germline CDR1 SGHDT, CDR2 YYEEEE. The CDR3 reads CASSLGTGDYGYTF. The CDR3 nucleotides read TGTGCCAGCAGCTTGGGGACAGGAGACTATGGCTACACCTTC.

The CDR3 bases are TGTGCCAGTAGTATTACCTTCGGACAGGGAGCTTCACCCCTCCACTTT. Its translation is CASSITFGQGASPLHF. This chain connects TRBV19 to TRBJ1-6, with TRBD1 identical over 8 bases. The trim removed 3 bases at V and 9 bases at J, leaving 10 bases unmatched. The CDR3 is made up of 16 amino acids. Germline V gene sequence: CDR1 LNHDA, CDR2 SQIVND (reference sequence).

This clone was seen a handful of times. The V gene is TRBV7-6, the J gene TRBJ2-1; 14 bases are a match to TRBD2. The CDR3 totals 16 residues. V shed 5 bases and J 9 bases; nucleotides not matched to a gene: 9. The germline V gene has CDR1 SGHVS and CDR2 FNYEAQ. DNA for the CDR3: TGTGCCAGCAGCCGGACCGGGACTAGCGGGGGTGTTGAGCAGTTCTTC. This gives the protein CASSRTGTSGGVEQFF.

In this sample, this clone turned up once. The chain combines TRBV7-8 with TRBJ1-1; tentative D call: TRBD1 (6 bases). The ends were cut back, 5 bases at V and 11 bases at J, with 15 bases in the middle. CDR1 and CDR2 from the germline V gene are SGHVS and FQNEAQ. The CDR3 is made up of 12 amino acids. The CDR3 is CASSRDMSRAFF. The CDR3 nucleotides read TGTGCCAGCAGCCGGGACATGAGTCGGGCTTTCTTT. Full variable domain (remainder filled in from reference TRBV7-8 and TRBJ1-1): GAGVSQSPRYKVAKRGQDVALRCDPISGHVSLFWYQQALGQGPEFLTYFQNEAQLDKSGLPSDRFFAERPEGSVSTLKIQRTQQEDSAVYLCASSRDMSRAFFGQGTRLTVV.

V is TRBV7-2 and J is TRBJ2-7; 9 bases fit TRBD1. J gave up 6 bases and V 5 bases, and 8 bases lay outside the gene matches. The CDR3 runs 14 residues. Germline assignment: CDR1 SGHTA and CDR2 FQGNSA. The CDR3 sequence: CASSQPGQGGEQYF. The CDR3 DNA reads as TGTGCCAGCAGCCAACCGGGACAGGGAGGCGAGCAGTACTTC.

This chain uses TRBV5-1 with TRBJ2-7; 8 bases agree with TRBD2. This CDR3 has 14 amino acids. The trim removed 7 bases at V and 2 bases at J, leaving 8 bases unmatched. Germline loops: CDR1 SGHRS, CDR2 YFSETQ. The CDR3 DNA reads as TGCGCCAGCCGCCTAACGGGGGGGGCCTACGAGCAGTACTTC. Translated: CASRLTGGAYEQYF.